A selection of T cell receptor beta chains follows, all from one sample in a study of blood T cell repertoires in COVID-19. Clones were read by immunoSEQ multiplex PCR, and TCRdb kept only the in-frame ones, dropping some. The table lists roughly 210,000 clones, more than 75% of them singletons, with 7% to 8.5% in the top ten. Sequenced material: PBMCs or T cells enriched from blood (not recorded which). These receptors came from a man between 25 and 39 years old in a cohort exposed to, infected with or recovered from COVID-19 (not recorded which). Each CDR3 is given with its conserved first and last residue. A D gene is named only where the DNA matches it firmly. Clone size is stated in some rows and not others, as once, few, many or a class when expanded.

clone_size j_call v_call d_call cdr3_length cdr3_nt cdr3_aa
- TRBJ1-5 TRBV12-5 TRBD1 17 TGTGCTAGTGGTTTTGCGGGACAGGGGAATAGCAATCAGCCCCAGCATTTT CASGFAGQGNSNQPQHF
- TRBJ1-3 TRBV28 - 15 TGTGCCAGCAGTGCCAGGACTCCCTCTGGAAACACCATATATTTT CASSARTPSGNTIYF
- TRBJ2-7 TRBV19 - 14 TGTGCCAGTAGTATAAGGGGACAGCGGGACGAGCAGTACTTC CASSIRGQRDEQYF
once TRBJ1-5 TRBV28 TRBD1 15 TGTGCCAGCAGTAAAGGGACAGGAGGGAATCAGCCCCAGCATTTT CASSKGTGGNQPQHF
- TRBJ2-1 TRBV27 TRBD1 14 TGTGCCAGCAGTTTTTTCCAGGGGGCGAATGAGCAGTTCTTC CASSFFQGANEQFF
- TRBJ2-2 TRBV6-4 - 12 TGTGCCAGCAGCCAATCCACAGGGGAGCTGTTTTTT CASSQSTGELFF
- TRBJ2-5 TRBV14 - 15 TGTGCCAGCAGCCAACTACTCACAGGGCAAGAGACCCAGTACTTC CASSQLLTGQETQYF
once TRBJ2-1 TRBV7-6 TRBD2 16 TGTGCCAGCAGCCCCGATAGCGGGAGCTCCTACAATGAGCAGTTCTTC CASSPDSGSSYNEQFF
- TRBJ1-2 TRBV9 TRBD1 13 TGTGCCAGCAGCTTAGGGACAGGGGGTAGCTACACCTTC CASSLGTGGSYTF
- TRBJ2-7 TRBV4-1 TRBD1 18 TGCGCCAGCAGCCAATTTCCGGTAGGCGGGACAGGGGGCTACGAGCAGTACTTC CASSQFPVGGTGGYEQYF
- TRBJ2-3 TRBV28 - 14 TGTGCCAGCGAAACGGCTAGACGCGCAGATACGCAGTATTTT CASETARRADTQYF
- TRBJ1-1 TRBV5-1 - 13 TGCGCCAGCAGCCTACAGGAGAACACTGAAGCTTTCTTT CASSLQENTEAFF
once TRBJ2-3 TRBV5-6 - 11 TGTGCCAGCAGCCAGACAGATACGCAGTATTTT CASSQTDTQYF
- TRBJ2-6 TRBV11-2 - 20 TGTGCCAGCAGCTTAGATAGACAACCCAAAAGAACCTCTGGGGCCAACGTCCTGACTTTC CASSLDRQPKRTSGANVLTF
- TRBJ2-3 TRBV18 TRBD2 15 TGTGCCAGCTCACCTATAGCGGGAGGGACAGATACGCAGTATTTT CASSPIAGGTDTQYF
- TRBJ1-2 TRBV29-1 TRBD1 16 TGCGTGATTATGCGTGGACAGGGGCATTCGGACTATGGCTACACCTTC CVIMRGQGHSDYGYTF
- TRBJ1-4 TRBV7-9 - 12 TGTGCCAGCGATAGGGGGGGCGAAAAACTGTTTTTT CASDRGGEKLFF
- TRBJ1-6 TRBV27 TRBD1 16 TGTGCCAGCAGTTCCTATCGTGGCAGGGGGCTTTCACCCCTCCACTTT CASSSYRGRGLSPLHF
- TRBJ2-7 TRBV15 - 14 TGTGCCACCAGCAGAGATCATATGGGGCACGAGCAGTACTTC CATSRDHMGHEQYF
- TRBJ2-1 TRBV5-1 TRBD2 17 TGCGCCAGCAGCGCTGGACTAGCGGCAAGCTCCTACAATGAGCAGTTCTTC CASSAGLAASSYNEQFF
- TRBJ2-7 TRBV5-5 TRBD1 15 TGTGCCAGCAGCTCCGCCGGGACAGAGACCTACGAGCAGTACTTC CASSSAGTETYEQYF
- TRBJ2-5 TRBV14 - 18 TGTGCCAGCAGCCAAGCAGCCAGGGGCTGGGGGTACCAAGAGACCCAGTACTTC CASSQAARGWGYQETQYF
- TRBJ2-4 TRBV27 - 17 TGTGCCAGCAGTTCCCTGCCTTTCGACAGAGCCAAAAACATTCAGTACTTC CASSSLPFDRAKNIQYF
- TRBJ2-7 TRBV25-1 - 13 TGTGCCAGCAGTGAAGACCAGGGGTACGAGCAGTACTTC CASSEDQGYEQYF
- TRBJ1-2 TRBV12-3/TRBV12-4 - 13 TGTGCCAGCAGTTTTAAGTTCGGTAGCGGCTACACCTTC CASSFKFGSGYTF
- TRBJ2-7 TRBV11-2 - 15 TGTGCCAGCAGCTTAAGGGACTCTAGGACCTACGAGCAGTACTTC CASSLRDSRTYEQYF
- TRBJ2-7 TRBV7-2 - 14 TGTGCCAGCAGCTTCACGGGGTCCGTCTACGAGCAGTACTTC CASSFTGSVYEQYF
- TRBJ2-2 TRBV3-1/TRBV3-2 - 13 TGTGCCAGCAGCCAAGCTCTAAACGGGGAGCTGTTTTTT CASSQALNGELFF
- TRBJ2-7 TRBV9 - 12 TGTGCCAGCAGCTCAGTCTCCTACGAGCAGTACTTC CASSSVSYEQYF